The 25 T cell receptor beta chains presented below share a single source sample, sequenced in a study of OX40 agonist ivuxolimab in advanced cancers. Library creation used the immunoSEQ multiplex PCR assay. TCRdb took over this immuneACCESS table, retaining in-frame rearrangements with V and J assigned. Such tables are incomplete; in checked studies, under half of the missing clones stem from an unresolved V gene, and the remainder is unexplained. The sample table contains fewer than 45,000 clones; only one count was recorded for about 85% of them. Together, the top ten hold 16% of the sample. Source: CD4+ or CD8+ T cells sorted from blood, taken in a trial of the OX40 agonist ivuxolimab. These receptors were obtained from an adult with an advanced solid tumor such as melanoma, head and neck, liver or kidney cancer.

The rearrangement links TRBV7-9 to TRBJ1-1; TRBD1 aligns across 7 bases. Germline CDR1 and CDR2: SEHNR and FQNEAQ (reference sequence). This CDR3 is built from 13 residues. Trimming took 8 bases from V and 9 from J; bases not matched to a gene: 12. The CDR3 sequence is CASGGGTAAKAFF. The CDR3 DNA is TGTGCCAGCGGCGGAGGGACAGCGGCTAAAGCTTTCTTT.

V and J are TRBV13 and TRBJ2-7; a possible D gene is TRBD1 (5 bases). Deletions cut 4 bases from V and 2 bases from J, with 9 bases between. The CDR3 spans 13 residues. CDR1 is PRHDT and CDR2 is FYEKMQ in the germline V gene (reference sequence). The CDR3 loop is CASSSTVTYEQYF. CDR3 in DNA: TGTGCCAGCAGCTCGACAGTCACCTACGAGCAGTACTTC.

This sequence joins TRBV5-8 and TRBJ2-1, with no clear D. The germline V gene encodes CDR1 SGHTS and CDR2 YDEGEE. The CDR3 is 15 amino acids. Trimming removed 0 bases from V and 0 bases from J, with 7 bases in between. The chain's CDR3 is CASSLDPSSYNEQFF. The CDR3 bases are TGTGCCAGCAGCTTGGATCCCAGCTCCTACAATGAGCAGTTCTTC. Based on the CDR3 plus reference TRBV5-8 and TRBJ2-1, the full variable domain is EAGVTQSPTHLIKTRGQQATLRCSPISGHTSVYWYQQALGLGLQFLLWYDEGEERNRGNFPPRFSGRQFPNYSSELNVNALELEDSALYLCASSLDPSSYNEQFFGPGTRLTVL.

The rearrangement links TRBV25-1 to TRBJ1-1; unclear D gene. CDR1 and CDR2 from the germline V gene are MGHDK and SYGVNS. V lost 4 bases and J lost 1, with 13 bases in between. The CDR3 totals 15 residues. CDR3 amino acids: CASSVNLGRNTEAFF. DNA for the CDR3: TGTGCCAGCAGTGTCAATCTCGGGAGGAACACTGAAGCTTTCTTT.

The chain is built from TRBV9 and TRBJ1-4, with 10 bases lining up with TRBD1. V trimming: 6 bases; J trimming: 7 bases; junction bases outside the gene matches: 12. Germline-derived CDR1 and CDR2 are SGDLS and YYNGEE. The CDR3 consists of 16 residues. The CDR3 DNA sequence: TGTGCCAGCACCACCGGGACAGGGGCGCAAGGTGAAAAACTGTTTTTT. This encodes CASTTGTGAQGEKLFF.

CDR3 DNA sequence: TGTGCCAGCAGTTCGGGGGGAGCCAATCAGCCCCAGCATTTT. It codes for CASSSGGANQPQHF. The chain has TRBV7-9 and TRBJ1-5, with a tentative D call TRBD1 (5 bases). Germline lookup yields CDR1 SEHNR and CDR2 FQNEAQ (reference sequence). V was trimmed by 6 bases and J by 3 bases, leaving 12 bases between them. The CDR3 runs to 14 residues.

This chain connects TRBV7-2 to TRBJ1-5; D not certain. Germline CDR1 reads SGHTA; CDR2 reads FQGNSA. V lost 3 bases to trimming and J lost 0 bases, with 9 bases between them. This CDR3 contains 15 residues. For the CDR3, the DNA is TGTGCCAGCAGCTTTAAAGCTTTTAGCAATCAGCCCCAGCATTTT. The encoded protein is CASSFKAFSNQPQHF.

This clone was seen just once. The CDR3 DNA follows: TGTGCCAGCAGTCCTGACTACACAGATACGCAGTATTTT. It is translated as CASSPDYTDTQYF. The chain joins TRBV6-5 to TRBJ2-3, with a tentative D call TRBD2 (5 bases). The CDR3 has 13 residues. V was shortened by 5 bases and J by 2 bases, with 8 bases between the two germline ends. The germline gives CDR1 MNHEY, CDR2 SVGAGI.

DNA of the CDR3: TGTGCCAGCAGTGAGACATTGCTCTATGGCTACACCTTC. This codes for CASSETLLYGYTF. V gene TRBV6-4 combines with J gene TRBJ1-2, with D unclear. V was pared by 3 bases and J by 4 bases, with 9 bases between. Germline assignment: CDR1 MRHNA and CDR2 SNTAGT. This CDR3 spans 13 amino acids.

The chain has TRBV11-2 and TRBJ2-7, with TRBD1 matching 7 bases. The length of the CDR3 is 15 residues. Trimming cost V 3 bases and J 4 bases; bases outside gene matches: 9. CDR1 and CDR2 (germline): SGHAT, FQNNGV. The CDR3 loop reads CASSFAKGGPYEQYF. CDR3 DNA sequence: TGTGCCAGCAGCTTCGCAAAAGGGGGCCCTTACGAGCAGTACTTC. Drawing the rest from reference TRBV11-2 and TRBJ2-7, the complete variable domain is EAGVAQSPRYKIIEKRQSVAFWCNPISGHATLYWYQQILGQGPKLLIQFQNNGVVDDSQLPKDRFSAERLKGVDSTLKIQPAKLEDSAVYLCASSFAKGGPYEQYFGPGTRLTVT.

The chain links TRBV4-1 to TRBJ1-5; maybe TRBD1 (5 bases). The length of the CDR3 is 15 residues. The germline V and J ends were trimmed by 0 bases and 3 bases, with 9 bases remaining between them. Per the germline V gene, CDR1 is MGHRA and CDR2 is YSYEKL. CDR3 bases: TGCGCCAGCAGCCAAGAGGGGCCCCCCAATCAGCCCCAGCATTTT. It specifies CASSQEGPPNQPQHF.

The genes are TRBV12-5 and TRBJ1-1; unclear D gene. The V and J ends lost 5 bases and 2 bases respectively, with 12 bases between them. Germline-derived CDR1 and CDR2 are LGHNT and FRNRAP. The CDR3 spans 14 residues. This chain's CDR3 is CASGPPGFNTEAFF. CDR3 coding DNA: TGTGCTAGTGGTCCCCCTGGTTTTAACACTGAAGCTTTCTTT.

The V and J genes are TRBV19 and TRBJ1-1; D is ambiguous. The CDR3 sequence is 15 residues long. With 5 bases removed from V and 2 bases from J, the gap between germline ends came to 15 bases. Germline values: CDR1 LNHDA, CDR2 SQIVND (reference sequence). The CDR3 sequence: CASSSTTAFNTEAFF. Here the CDR3 DNA reads TGTGCCAGTAGTTCTACTACAGCTTTCAACACTGAAGCTTTCTTT. Together with reference TRBV19 and TRBJ1-1, the CDR3 gives the full variable domain: DGGITQSPKYLFRKEGQNVTLSCEQNLNHDAMYWYRQDPGQGLRLIYYSQIVNDFQKGDIAEGYSVSREKKESFPLTVTSAQKNPTAFYLCASSSTTAFNTEAFFGQGTRLTVV.

The chain recombines TRBV4-3 with TRBJ2-3; tentative D call: TRBD2 (6 bases). This CDR3 region has 16 residues. The germline V gene has CDR1 LGHNA and CDR2 YSLEER. Trimming removed 0 bases from V and 4 bases from J, with 14 bases in between. This CDR3 reads CASSQEGGDGADTQYF. In DNA, the CDR3 is TGCGCCAGCAGCCAAGAAGGAGGGGACGGCGCAGATACGCAGTATTTT.

The chain combines TRBV5-1 with TRBJ2-5, with 9 bases that match TRBD2. Germline V gives CDR1 SGHRS, CDR2 YFSETQ. This CDR3 has 13 residues. The V segment lost 3 bases and the J segment 5 bases; nucleotides outside the gene matches: 2. The CDR3 DNA reads as TGCGCCAGCAGCTGGACTAGCGCGGAGACCCAGTACTTC. This translates into CASSWTSAETQYF.

The chain links TRBV7-2 to TRBJ2-7; 7 positions agree with TRBD2. This CDR3 has 18 residues. V dropped 4 bases and J dropped 4; count of bases not matched to a gene: 19. Germline-derived CDR1 and CDR2 are SGHTA and FQGNSA. This chain's CDR3 is CASSSGVSAAGVSYEQYF. The DNA for the CDR3 is TGTGCCAGCAGCTCGGGGGTTAGCGCGGCGGGAGTATCGTACGAGCAGTACTTC.

The table lists this clone with a few counts. The chain carries TRBV4-2 and TRBJ1-2, with unresolved D. There are 13 residues in the CDR3. V shed 0 bases and J shed 3 bases, with 5 bases lying between them. In germline, CDR1 is LGHNA, CDR2 YNFKEQ. CDR3 region: CASSQEGDYGYTF. CDR3 in DNA: TGTGCCAGCAGCCAAGAGGGAGACTATGGCTACACCTTC.

This chain uses TRBV10-2 with TRBJ2-1; 8 positions match TRBD1. The CDR3 extends over 16 amino acids. In germline, CDR1 is WSHSY, CDR2 SAAADI. V shed 6 bases, J shed 6 bases, and the junction held 13 bases outside the gene matches. CDR3 in DNA: TGCGCCAGCAGCCTCCCACAGGGGGAGTTGGGCAATGAGCAGTTCTTC. It translates to CASSLPQGELGNEQFF.

J is TRBJ1-2 and V is TRBV5-4; D unclear. Trimming cost V 0 bases and J 5 bases, with 2 bases left between them. Germline V gene data show CDR1 as SGHNT and CDR2 as YYREEE (reference sequence). The CDR3 totals 11 residues. The chain's CDR3 is CASSLGYGYTF. The CDR3 coding sequence is TGTGCCAGCAGCTTGGGGTATGGCTACACCTTC. Full variable domain (missing parts from reference TRBV5-4 and TRBJ1-2): ETGVTQSPTHLIKTRGQQVTLRCSSQSGHNTVSWYQQALGQGPQFIFQYYREEENGRGNFPPRFSGLQFPNYSSELNVNALELDDSALYLCASSLGYGYTFGSGTRLTVV.

The V and J genes are TRBV6-5 and TRBJ2-7; 8 bases line up with TRBD1. Trimming cost V 6 bases and J 4 bases; bases outside gene matches: 8. The CDR3 sequence is 14 residues long. The germline V gene encodes CDR1 MNHEY and CDR2 SVGAGI. The CDR3 DNA reads TGTGCCAGCAGCCCTTCAGGGGGCCGGTACGAGCAGTACTTC. Amino acids: CASSPSGGRYEQYF.

V gene TRBV7-9 combines with J gene TRBJ1-1; possibly TRBD1 for D (5 bases). The CDR3 is made up of 14 amino acids. CDR1 SEHNR and CDR2 FQNEAQ come from the germline V gene (reference sequence). With 1 base removed from V and 4 bases from J, the gap between germline ends came to 10 bases. CDR3 amino acids: CASSLGGLGTEAFF. CDR3 nucleotide sequence: TGTGCCAGCAGCTTAGGGGGCTTGGGCACTGAAGCTTTCTTT.

V and J are TRBV27 and TRBJ2-7; 7 positions agree with TRBD1. The germline V gene has CDR1 MNHEY and CDR2 SMNVEV (reference sequence). CDR3 length: 19 amino acids. The V segment lost 5 bases and the J segment 4 bases; nucleotides outside the gene matches: 23. This CDR3 is CASSPGPGQARYFGYEQYF. The CDR3, as DNA: TGTGCCAGCAGTCCAGGCCCCGGACAGGCCCGCTACTTTGGGTACGAGCAGTACTTC.

This clone was observed a handful of times. The genes are TRBV7-9 and TRBJ1-5, with no clear D. V was pared by 5 bases and J by 7 bases, with 15 bases between. Germline-derived CDR1 and CDR2 are SEHNR and FQNEAQ (reference sequence). The CDR3 is made up of 14 amino acids. CDR3 sequence (DNA): TGTGCCAGCAGCACCGGACGGCGTAACCAGCCCCAGCATTTT. This gives the protein CASSTGRRNQPQHF.

The chain recombines TRBV19 with TRBJ2-5, with 7 bases fitting TRBD1. CDR1 is LNHDA, CDR2 SQIVND, per germline (reference sequence). Germline trimming cut 4 bases from V and 1 base from J; bases unmatched to any gene: 9. The CDR3 is made up of 16 amino acids. Here the CDR3 reads CASSTTGRRPQETQYF. The CDR3 DNA sequence: TGTGCCAGTAGTACGACAGGGAGAAGGCCCCAAGAGACCCAGTACTTC.

The chain uses TRBV7-6 and TRBJ2-5; D perhaps matches TRBD2 (5 bases). The CDR3 has 15 residues. Per the germline V gene, CDR1 is SGHVS and CDR2 is FNYEAQ. V was cut by 5 bases and J by 5 bases, with 18 bases left in between. The CDR3 nucleotides are TGTGCCAGCAGCGCCGCGAGGGTACCCTTGGAGACCCAGTACTTC. This sequence encodes CASSAARVPLETQYF.